Given below is one T cell receptor (beta chain) in context. This record belongs to a study of blood T cell repertoires in COVID-19. In the study overall: Acute and convalescent COVID-19 specimens originated in the United States, Italy and Spain.

Participants were placed into cohorts based on the clinical history they reported. This CDR3 comprises 14 residues. Trimming removed 2 bases from V and 6 bases from J, with 12 bases in between. Assay used: immunoSEQ multiplex PCR; TCRdb lists only in-frame clones, some missing. The repertoire holds around 250,000 clones, just over 85% seen once, with roughly a sixth in the top ten. The sequenced sample was PBMCs or T cells enriched from blood (not recorded which). The genes are TRBV5-3 and TRBJ1-5; the D gene is possibly TRBD1 (5 bases). TRBV5-3 is an ORF; its function is uncertain. The source is a young man who had recovered from COVID-19. This CDR3 is CARSLRPGAQPQHF. The CDR3 DNA sequence: TGTGCCAGAAGCTTAAGGCCTGGGGCTCAGCCCCAGCATTTT.